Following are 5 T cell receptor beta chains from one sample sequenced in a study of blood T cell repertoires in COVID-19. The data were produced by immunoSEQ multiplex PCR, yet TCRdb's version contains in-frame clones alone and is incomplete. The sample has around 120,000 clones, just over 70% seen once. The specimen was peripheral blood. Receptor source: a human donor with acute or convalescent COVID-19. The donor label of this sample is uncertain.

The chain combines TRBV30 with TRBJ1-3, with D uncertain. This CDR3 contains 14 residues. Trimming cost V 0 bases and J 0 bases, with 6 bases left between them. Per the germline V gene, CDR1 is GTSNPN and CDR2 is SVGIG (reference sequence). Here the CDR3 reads CAWSVFSSGNTIYF. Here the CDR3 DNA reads TGTGCCTGGAGTGTATTTAGCTCTGGAAACACCATATATTTT.

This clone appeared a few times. The CDR3 loop reads CASSFTGGYQPQHF. CDR3 nucleotides: TGTGCCAGCAGCTTCACAGGAGGGTATCAGCCCCAGCATTTT. The rearrangement links TRBV5-6 to TRBJ1-5; the D gene is possibly TRBD1 (5 bases). CDR1 is SGHDT and CDR2 is YYEEEE in the germline V gene. The CDR3 extends over 14 amino acids. With 2 bases removed from V and 5 bases from J, the gap between germline ends came to 11 bases.

The CDR3 is CASSRGDRGTSQPQHF. In DNA form, the CDR3 reads TGTGCCAGTAGCCGTGGGGACAGGGGAACGAGTCAGCCCCAGCATTTT. The J gene is TRBJ1-5, the V gene TRBV19, with TRBD1 identical over 10 bases. V trimming: 6 bases; J trimming: 6 bases; junction bases outside the gene matches: 11. The CDR3 is 16 amino acids. Germline V lookup: CDR1 LNHDA, CDR2 SQIVND (reference sequence).

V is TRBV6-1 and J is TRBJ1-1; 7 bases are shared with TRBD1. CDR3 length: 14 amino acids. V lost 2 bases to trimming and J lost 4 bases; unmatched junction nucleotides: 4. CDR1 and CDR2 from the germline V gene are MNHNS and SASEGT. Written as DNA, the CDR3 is TGTGCCAGCAGTGAAAGACAGGGCGGCACTGAAGCTTTCTTT. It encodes CASSERQGGTEAFF.

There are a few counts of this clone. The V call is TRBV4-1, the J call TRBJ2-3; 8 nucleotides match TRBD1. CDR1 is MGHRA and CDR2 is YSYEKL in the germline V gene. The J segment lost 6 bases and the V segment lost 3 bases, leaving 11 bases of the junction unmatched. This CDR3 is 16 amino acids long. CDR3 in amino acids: CASSQYRDRFGDTQYF. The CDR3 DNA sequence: TGCGCCAGCAGCCAGTATCGGGACAGGTTCGGCGATACGCAGTATTTT.